These T cell receptor beta chains were read from a single sample in a study of blood T cell repertoires in COVID-19. Clones were read by immunoSEQ multiplex PCR, and TCRdb kept only the in-frame ones, dropping some. The data contain about 180,000 clones, about 86% of them singletons. Input material: peripheral blood. The receptors were gathered from a man aged 50-60 years with active or convalescent COVID-19. Each CDR3 is given with its conserved first and last residue. The D gene is left open where the match is weak. Size is stated for part of the rows, as once, few or many counts, or as a class when the clone is expanded.

v_call	clone_size	d_call	j_call	cdr3_aa	cdr3_nt
TRBV4-1	NA	NA	TRBJ2-3	CASSQGSVTDTQYF	TGCGCCAGCAGCCAAGGCAGCGTTACAGATACGCAGTATTTT
TRBV27	once	NA	TRBJ2-7	CASRKIPGTSHEQYF	TGTGCCAGCAGGAAAATTCCCGGGACATCCCACGAGCAGTACTTC
TRBV18	NA	NA	TRBJ2-7	CASSPPSLYEQYF	TGTGCCAGCTCACCACCGAGTCTCTACGAGCAGTACTTC
TRBV6-5	NA	TRBD1	TRBJ1-1	CASSSTRQGKDTEAFF	TGTGCCAGCAGTTCGACTCGACAGGGAAAGGACACTGAAGCTTTCTTT
TRBV7-3	NA	TRBD1	TRBJ1-2	CASSEQGNYGYTF	TGTGCCAGCAGCGAACAGGGGAACTATGGCTACACCTTC
TRBV24-1	NA	TRBD2	TRBJ2-5	CATSQAGLGKSQETQYF	TGTGCCACCAGTCAAGCGGGGCTAGGGAAAAGCCAAGAGACCCAGTACTTC
TRBV6-5	NA	TRBD1	TRBJ2-1	CASSYGTDEQFF	TGTGCCAGCAGTTACGGGACAGATGAGCAGTTCTTC
TRBV12-3/TRBV12-4	NA	TRBD2	TRBJ2-1	CASSFGGAGEQFF	TGTGCCAGCAGTTTCGGGGGGGCGGGTGAGCAGTTCTTC
TRBV5-4	NA	TRBD1	TRBJ2-1	CASSTGQGARLASNEQFF	TGTGCCAGCAGCACGGGACAGGGGGCTCGATTGGCTTCCAATGAGCAGTTCTTC
TRBV19	few	NA	TRBJ2-1	CASSPRGGANEQFF	TGTGCCAGTAGCCCCCGAGGGGGGGCGAATGAGCAGTTCTTC
TRBV7-9	NA	TRBD2	TRBJ2-5	CASSPEGLAGGGETQYF	TGTGCCAGCAGCCCCGAAGGACTAGCGGGAGGTGGGGAGACCCAGTACTTC
TRBV4-2	NA	NA	TRBJ1-2	CASSKEVQNGYTF	TGTGCCAGCAGCAAAGAGGTACAGAATGGCTACACCTTC
TRBV5-1	NA	TRBD1	TRBJ2-3	CASSKIGQGSADTQYF	TGCGCCAGCAGCAAAATAGGACAGGGTAGCGCAGATACGCAGTATTTT
TRBV5-6	NA	NA	TRBJ2-3	CASSETDTQYF	TGTGCCAGCAGCGAGACAGATACGCAGTATTTT
TRBV7-3	NA	NA	TRBJ1-1	CASSLGANTEAFF	TGTGCCAGCAGCTTAGGGGCAAACACTGAAGCTTTCTTT
TRBV4-1	NA	NA	TRBJ1-1	CASSHRENTEAFF	TGCGCCAGCAGCCACAGGGAGAACACTGAAGCTTTCTTT
TRBV11-2	NA	NA	TRBJ1-1	CASSLGQNTEAFF	TGTGCCAGCAGCTTAGGACAGAACACTGAAGCTTTCTTT
TRBV19	NA	TRBD1	TRBJ2-7	CASSRQGAWEQYF	TGTGCCAGTAGCAGACAGGGGGCTTGGGAGCAGTACTTC
TRBV19	NA	NA	TRBJ1-1	CASSLNFGGAFF	TGTGCCAGTAGTTTAAATTTCGGGGGTGCTTTCTTT
TRBV14	NA	NA	TRBJ1-2	CASSQSVNSYGYTF	TGTGCCAGCAGCCAATCTGTAAACAGCTATGGCTACACCTTC
TRBV5-1	NA	NA	TRBJ1-2	CASSLVVSVYGYTF	TGCGCCAGCAGCTTGGTAGTGAGCGTCTATGGCTACACCTTC
TRBV28	NA	TRBD1	TRBJ2-5	CASSILRDRGQETQYF	TGTGCCAGCAGTATCCTTCGTGACAGGGGACAAGAGACCCAGTACTTC
TRBV5-1	NA	NA	TRBJ2-5	CASSLVGHWQETQYF	TGCGCCAGCAGCTTGGTGGGCCATTGGCAAGAGACCCAGTACTTC
TRBV4-2	NA	NA	TRBJ1-3	CASSAGEASGNTIYF	TGTGCCAGCAGCGCGGGGGAGGCCTCTGGAAACACCATATATTTT
TRBV6-5	NA	NA	TRBJ2-3	CASSNSRATDTQYF	TGTGCCAGCAGTAATTCCAGGGCCACAGATACGCAGTATTTT
TRBV5-4	NA	TRBD1	TRBJ1-1	CASSWDRSEAFF	TGTGCCAGCAGCTGGGACAGGAGTGAAGCTTTCTTT